This TCR beta chain came from a study of CD4 and CD8 cells across lung adenocarcinoma regions. The CDR3 extends over 15 amino acids. CDR1 MNHEY and CDR2 SVGAGI come from the germline V gene. The table lists this clonotype with many counts. TCRdb passed the PCR reads through MiXCR, listing each CDR3 protein once. Among under 20,000 distinct CDR3 sequences listed, roughly half were seen once. This TCR derives from a female donor with lung adenocarcinoma. The CD4 and CD8 labels of this study may be unreliable. Sequencing used CD8+ T cells from the center of a lung tumor. The chain employs TRBV6-5 and TRBJ2-1; 7 bases map to TRBD2. The J call may not be correct, given that the DNA end is closer to TRBJ2-7. CDR3 protein: CASSYEAGESYEQYF. The CDR3 DNA sequence: TGTGCCAGCAGTTACGAGGCGGGGGAATCCTACGAGCAGTACTTC.